The clone carrying this T cell receptor beta chain was seen only a few times. This sample stems from a study of T-cell memory formation after mild COVID-19. TCRdb ran MiXCR on the 5' RACE reads and lists one entry per CDR3 protein. Of a few hundred thousand distinct CDR3 sequences in the sample, roughly a fifth were seen once. CDR1 is ENHRY and CDR2 is SYGVKD in the germline V gene. This CDR3 comprises 13 residues. Trimming pared 2 bases from V and 1 base from J, leaving 6 bases between. The rearrangement links TRBV10-3 to TRBJ2-7; TRBD1 might be the D (5 bases). The TCR comes from a man aged 18 to 29 who had mild COVID-19 (a few samples of this study predate the infection). Cell type and time point are not known. The sequencing sample was made of PBMCs or a T cell subset sorted from them (not recorded which). In nucleotides, the CDR3 is TGTGCCATCAGTGAGCACAGGTCCTACGAGCAGTACTTC. It encodes CAISEHRSYEQYF.